Below, 9 T cell receptor beta chains from the same sample are listed, as sequenced in a study of cytomegalovirus exposure and HLA in healthy donors. The PCR contained 60 Vbeta and 13 Jbeta primers. Some clones are missing from TCRdb's copy, which holds only in-frame ones; the method was immunoSEQ multiplex PCR. The table includes 200,000 to 250,000 clones, less than 80% detected once. Specimen: PBMCs. Every receptor here comes from a girl aged 2 to 9 in good health and CMV-seronegative.

The chain is built from TRBV6-1 and TRBJ2-1; 10 bases fit TRBD1. The CDR3 totals 14 residues. V lost 6 bases to trimming and J lost 5 bases; unmatched junction nucleotides: 4. Germline V gives CDR1 MNHNS, CDR2 SASEGT. CDR3 coding DNA: TGTGCCAGCAGCTGGACAGGGGGTAACAATGAGCAGTTCTTC. Translating it yields CASSWTGGNNEQFF.

CDR3 bases: TGCGCCAGCAGCTTGGTTTGGGCGGACACACCGGGTGAGCAGTACTTC. It is translated as CASSLVWADTPGEQYF. The chain employs TRBV5-1 and TRBJ2-7, with D maybe TRBD1 (5 bases). The CDR3 is 16 residues long. With 0 bases removed from V and 7 bases from J, the gap between germline ends came to 20 bases. Germline values: CDR1 SGHRS, CDR2 YFSETQ.

The J gene is TRBJ2-7, the V gene TRBV27; 8 bases are shared with TRBD2. The CDR3 totals 16 residues. Germline CDR1 is MNHEY and CDR2 is SMNVEV (reference sequence). Trimming cost V 2 bases and J 0 bases; bases outside gene matches: 6. The CDR3 DNA is TGTGCCAGCAGTTTACTCGCGGGAGGTAGCTCCTACGAGCAGTACTTC. Translated: CASSLLAGGSSYEQYF.

Worth noting for this clone: At one boundary the junction diverges from the germline segment, which might be a read error. Other DNA sequences from this sample encode an identical CDR3 as well. The genes are TRBV28 and TRBJ2-7; TRBD1 matches at 8 bases. Germline-derived CDR1 and CDR2 are MDHEN and SYDVKM. The CDR3 has 16 amino acids. CDR3 sequence reads: CASQLTGDLRSSGLGF. The CDR3 nucleotides read TGTGCCAGCCAGTTGACAGGGGATTTACGAAGTTCAGGGTTGGGGTTC.

This chain links TRBV7-9 with TRBJ1-2, with 9 bases fitting TRBD1. The CDR3 totals 16 residues. The junction had 13 bases not matched to a gene; V was cut back by 3 bases and J by 8 bases. Germline V gene lookup returns CDR1 SEHNR and CDR2 FQNEAQ (reference sequence). The CDR3 reads CASSLGPGQGPLGYTF. The CDR3 nucleotides read TGTGCCAGCAGCTTGGGACCGGGACAGGGTCCCTTGGGCTACACCTTC.

The table lists this clone with a few counts. J is TRBJ2-1 and V is TRBV2; the match to TRBD1 covers 8 bases. The germline V gene has CDR1 SNHLY and CDR2 FYNNEI. CDR3 length: 18 amino acids. The V gene end was trimmed by 5 bases and the J gene end by 3 bases; junction bases not matched to a gene: 15. The CDR3 DNA is TGTGCCAGCAGTACGAGTACTTCCCGGGACAGGATCTACAATGAGCAGTTCTTC. Its translation: CASSTSTSRDRIYNEQFF.

The V and J genes are TRBV5-1 and TRBJ2-4; 7 positions agree with TRBD1. The germline V gene encodes CDR1 SGHRS and CDR2 YFSETQ. This CDR3 has 16 residues. V shed 3 bases and J 3 bases; nucleotides not matched to a gene: 9. The CDR3 sequence is CASSSPPGGGKNIQYF. The CDR3 DNA follows: TGCGCCAGCAGCTCACCTCCAGGGGGTGGCAAAAACATTCAGTACTTC.

This clone was recorded only once. CDR3 region: CASSFAGGLNTGELFF. As DNA, the CDR3 is TGTGCCAGCAGTTTTGCGGGGGGCTTAAACACCGGGGAGCTGTTTTTT. The chain has TRBV27 and TRBJ2-2, with TRBD2 matching over 8 bases. The CDR3 extends over 16 amino acids. Germline trimming cut 3 bases from V and 2 bases from J; bases unmatched to any gene: 5. In germline, CDR1 is MNHEY, CDR2 SMNVEV (reference sequence).

The chain carries TRBV20-1 and TRBJ2-5; TRBD2 matches at 7 bases. Germline CDR1 reads DFQATT; CDR2 reads SNEGSKA (reference sequence). The CDR3 sequence is 11 residues long. The V segment lost 5 bases and the J segment 5 bases; nucleotides outside the gene matches: 2. In DNA form, the CDR3 reads TGCAGTGCTGGGGGGGATGAGACCCAGTACTTC. This sequence encodes CSAGGDETQYF.